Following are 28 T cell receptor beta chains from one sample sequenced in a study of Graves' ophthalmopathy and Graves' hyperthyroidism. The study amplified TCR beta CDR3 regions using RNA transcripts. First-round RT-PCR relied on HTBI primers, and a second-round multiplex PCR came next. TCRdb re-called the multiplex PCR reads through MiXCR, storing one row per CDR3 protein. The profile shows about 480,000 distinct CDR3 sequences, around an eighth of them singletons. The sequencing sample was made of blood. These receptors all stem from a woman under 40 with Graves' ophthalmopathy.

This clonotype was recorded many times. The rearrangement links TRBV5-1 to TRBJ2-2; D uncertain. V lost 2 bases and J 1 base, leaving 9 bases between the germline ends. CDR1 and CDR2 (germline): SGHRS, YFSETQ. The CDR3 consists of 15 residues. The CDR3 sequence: CASSFQAMNTGELFF. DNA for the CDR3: TGCGCCAGCAGCTTCCAGGCAATGAACACCGGGGAGCTGTTTTTT.

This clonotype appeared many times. The CDR3 nucleotides read TGTGCCACCAGCAGAGATCCAAAATACGGCTACACCTTC. Translation: CATSRDPKYGYTF. This chain connects TRBV15 to TRBJ1-2, with unresolved D. Germline CDR1 is LNHNV and CDR2 is YYDKDF (reference sequence). Between the trimmed V and J ends, which lost 0 bases and 8 bases, there was a span of 10 bases. The CDR3 sequence is 13 residues long.

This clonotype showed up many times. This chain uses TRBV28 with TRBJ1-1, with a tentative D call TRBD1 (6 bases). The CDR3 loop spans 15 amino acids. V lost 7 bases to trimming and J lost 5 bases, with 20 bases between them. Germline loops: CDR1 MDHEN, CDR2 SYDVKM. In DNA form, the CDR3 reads TGTGCCAGCATAGGGTGGGGCCCGAGGGGGACTGAAGCTTTCTTT. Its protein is CASIGWGPRGTEAFF.

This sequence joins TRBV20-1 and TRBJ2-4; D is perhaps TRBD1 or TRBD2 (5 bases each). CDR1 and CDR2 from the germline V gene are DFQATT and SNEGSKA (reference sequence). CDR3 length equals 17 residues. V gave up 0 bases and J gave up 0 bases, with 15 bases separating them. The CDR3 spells CSAREGRQFLAKNIQYF. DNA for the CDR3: TGCAGTGCTAGAGAGGGGAGACAGTTTCTAGCCAAAAACATTCAGTACTTC.

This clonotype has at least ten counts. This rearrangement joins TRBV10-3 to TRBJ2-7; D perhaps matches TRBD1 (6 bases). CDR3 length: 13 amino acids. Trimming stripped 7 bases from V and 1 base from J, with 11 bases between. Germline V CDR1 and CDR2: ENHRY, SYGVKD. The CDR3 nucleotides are TGTGCCATCATCCAGGGACAATCCTACGAGCAGTACTTC. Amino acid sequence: CAIIQGQSYEQYF.

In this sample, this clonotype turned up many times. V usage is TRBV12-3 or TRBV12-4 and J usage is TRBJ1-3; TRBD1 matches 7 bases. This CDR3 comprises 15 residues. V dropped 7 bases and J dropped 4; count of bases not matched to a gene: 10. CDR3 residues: CASTLLGTVGNTIYF. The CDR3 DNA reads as TGTGCCAGCACCCTTCTGGGGACAGTGGGAAACACCATATATTTT.

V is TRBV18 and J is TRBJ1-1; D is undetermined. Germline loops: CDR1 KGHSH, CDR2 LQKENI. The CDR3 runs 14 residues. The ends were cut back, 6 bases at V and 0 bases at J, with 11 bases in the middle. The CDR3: CASSSTNLNTEAFF. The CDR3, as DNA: TGTGCCAGCTCCTCGACAAATTTGAACACTGAAGCTTTCTTT.

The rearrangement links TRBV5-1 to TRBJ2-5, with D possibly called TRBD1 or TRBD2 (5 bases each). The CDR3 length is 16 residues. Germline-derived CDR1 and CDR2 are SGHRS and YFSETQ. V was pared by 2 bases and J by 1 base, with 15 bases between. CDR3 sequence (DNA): TGCGCCAGCAGCTTACGACCGGGACGTTTCCAAGAGACCCAGTACTTC. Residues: CASSLRPGRFQETQYF. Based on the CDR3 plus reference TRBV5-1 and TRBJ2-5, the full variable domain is KAGVTQTPRYLIKTRGQQVTLSCSPISGHRSVSWYQQTPGQGLQFLFEYFSETQRNKGNFPGRFSGRQFSNSRSEMNVSTLELGDSALYLCASSLRPGRFQETQYFGPGTRLLVL.

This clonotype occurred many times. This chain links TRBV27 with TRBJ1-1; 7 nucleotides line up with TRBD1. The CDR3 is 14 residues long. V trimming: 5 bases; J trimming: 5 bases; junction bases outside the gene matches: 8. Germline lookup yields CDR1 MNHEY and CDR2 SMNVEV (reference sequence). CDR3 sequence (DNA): TGTGCCAGCAGTACTCGACAGGGTACTACTGAAGCTTTCTTT. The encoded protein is CASSTRQGTTEAFF.

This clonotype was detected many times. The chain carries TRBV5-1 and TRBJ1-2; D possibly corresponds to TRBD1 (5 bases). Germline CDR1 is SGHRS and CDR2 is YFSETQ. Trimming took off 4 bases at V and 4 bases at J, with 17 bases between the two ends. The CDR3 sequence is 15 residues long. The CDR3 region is CASSPSPTRAYGYTF. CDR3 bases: TGCGCCAGCAGCCCCTCCCCGACCAGGGCCTATGGCTACACCTTC.

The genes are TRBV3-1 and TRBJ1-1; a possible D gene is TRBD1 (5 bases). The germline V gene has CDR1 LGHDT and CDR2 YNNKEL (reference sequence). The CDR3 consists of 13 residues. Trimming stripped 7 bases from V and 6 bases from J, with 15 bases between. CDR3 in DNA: TGTGCCAGCAACCCGCCGGGGGTCGCTGAAGCTTTCTTT. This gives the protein CASNPPGVAEAFF.

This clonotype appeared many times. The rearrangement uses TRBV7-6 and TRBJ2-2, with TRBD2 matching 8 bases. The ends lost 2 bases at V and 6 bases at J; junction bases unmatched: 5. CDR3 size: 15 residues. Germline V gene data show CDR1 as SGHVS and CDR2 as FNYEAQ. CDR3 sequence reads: CASSLPGGPSGELFF. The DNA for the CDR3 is TGTGCCAGCAGCTTACCGGGGGGGCCGTCCGGGGAGCTGTTTTTT.

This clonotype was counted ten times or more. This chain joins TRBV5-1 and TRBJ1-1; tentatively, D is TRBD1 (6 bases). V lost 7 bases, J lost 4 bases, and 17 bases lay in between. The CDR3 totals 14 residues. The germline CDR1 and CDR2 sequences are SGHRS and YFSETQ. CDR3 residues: CASDEVGGGTEAFF. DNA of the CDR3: TGCGCCAGCGATGAGGTCGGGGGCGGCACTGAAGCTTTCTTT.

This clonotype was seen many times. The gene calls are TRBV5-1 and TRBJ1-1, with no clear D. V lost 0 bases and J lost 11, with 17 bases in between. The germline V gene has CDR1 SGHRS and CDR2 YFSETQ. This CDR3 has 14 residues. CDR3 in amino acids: CASSLVYGSKSAFF. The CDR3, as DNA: TGCGCCAGCAGCTTGGTCTACGGATCGAAATCGGCTTTCTTT.

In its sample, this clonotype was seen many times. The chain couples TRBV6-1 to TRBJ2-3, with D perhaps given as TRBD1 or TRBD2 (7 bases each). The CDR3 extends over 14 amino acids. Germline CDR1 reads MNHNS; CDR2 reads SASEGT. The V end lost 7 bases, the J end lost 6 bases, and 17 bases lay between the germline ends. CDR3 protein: CASTRGGVHDTQYF. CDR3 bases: TGTGCCAGCACCAGGGGGGGGGTTCATGATACGCAGTATTTT.

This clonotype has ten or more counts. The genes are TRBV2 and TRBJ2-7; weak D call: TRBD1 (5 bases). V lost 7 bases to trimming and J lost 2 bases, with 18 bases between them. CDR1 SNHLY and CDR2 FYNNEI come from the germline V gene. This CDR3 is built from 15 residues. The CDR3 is CASTLSLPGTYEQYF. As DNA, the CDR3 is TGTGCCAGCACCCTGTCTTTGCCAGGGACCTACGAGCAGTACTTC.

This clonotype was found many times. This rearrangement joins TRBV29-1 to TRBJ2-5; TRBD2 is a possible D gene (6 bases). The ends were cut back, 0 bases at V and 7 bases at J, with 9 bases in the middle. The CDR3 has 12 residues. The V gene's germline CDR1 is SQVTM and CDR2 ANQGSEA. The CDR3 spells CSVEDSGGTQYF. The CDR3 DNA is TGCAGCGTTGAAGATTCCGGGGGGACCCAGTACTTC.

CDR3 in DNA: TGTGCCAGCAGCTTAGGGGGGAGGACTAGCGGGTTGGGCGAGCAGTACTTC. This gives the protein CASSLGGRTSGLGEQYF. V gene TRBV11-2 combines with J gene TRBJ2-7; 11 nucleotides match TRBD2. V lost 1 base, J lost 6 bases, and 11 bases stayed unmatched. The CDR3 is made up of 17 amino acids. From germline, CDR1 is SGHAT and CDR2 FQNNGV.

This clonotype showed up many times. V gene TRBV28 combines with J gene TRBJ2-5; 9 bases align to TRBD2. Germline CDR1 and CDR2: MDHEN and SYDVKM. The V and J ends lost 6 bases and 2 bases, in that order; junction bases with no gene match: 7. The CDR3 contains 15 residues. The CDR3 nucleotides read TGTGCCAGCAGAGCTGCGGGAGGGTGGCAAGAGACCCAGTACTTC. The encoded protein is CASRAAGGWQETQYF.

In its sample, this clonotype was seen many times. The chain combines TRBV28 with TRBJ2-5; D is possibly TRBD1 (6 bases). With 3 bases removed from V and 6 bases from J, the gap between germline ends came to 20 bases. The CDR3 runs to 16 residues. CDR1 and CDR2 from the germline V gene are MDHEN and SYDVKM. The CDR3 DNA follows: TGTGCCAGCAGTTTCGTCGGACGGCAGGGGAAGAAGACCCAGTACTTC. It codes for CASSFVGRQGKKTQYF.

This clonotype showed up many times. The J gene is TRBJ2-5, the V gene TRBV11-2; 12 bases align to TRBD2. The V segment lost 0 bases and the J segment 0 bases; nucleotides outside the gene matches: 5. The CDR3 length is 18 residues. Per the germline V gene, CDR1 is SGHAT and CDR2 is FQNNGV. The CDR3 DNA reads TGTGCCAGCAGCTTAGAAGGAGGGACTAGCGGGTACCAAGAGACCCAGTACTTC. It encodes CASSLEGGTSGYQETQYF.

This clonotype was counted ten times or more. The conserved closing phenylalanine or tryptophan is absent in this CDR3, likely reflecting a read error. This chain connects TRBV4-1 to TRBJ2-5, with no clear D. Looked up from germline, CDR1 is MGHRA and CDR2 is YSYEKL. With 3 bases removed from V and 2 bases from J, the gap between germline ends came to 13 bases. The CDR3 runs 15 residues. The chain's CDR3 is CASSQDPGLQETQYL. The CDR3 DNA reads TGCGCCAGCAGCCAGGACCCGGGCTTACAAGAGACCCAGTACCTC.

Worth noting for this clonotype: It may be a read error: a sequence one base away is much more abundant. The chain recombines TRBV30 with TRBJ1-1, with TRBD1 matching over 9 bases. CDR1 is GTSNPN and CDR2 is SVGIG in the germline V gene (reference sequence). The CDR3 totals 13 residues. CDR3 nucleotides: TGTGCCTGGAGTCTCCAACAGGGGGCTGGAGCTTCCTTT. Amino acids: CAWSLQQGAGASF.

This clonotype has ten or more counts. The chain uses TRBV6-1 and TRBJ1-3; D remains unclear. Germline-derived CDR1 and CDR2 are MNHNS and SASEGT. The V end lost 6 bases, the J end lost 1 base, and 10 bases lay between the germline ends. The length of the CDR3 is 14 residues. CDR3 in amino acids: CASSEWNSGNTIYF. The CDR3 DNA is TGTGCCAGCAGCGAATGGAATTCTGGAAACACCATATATTTT.

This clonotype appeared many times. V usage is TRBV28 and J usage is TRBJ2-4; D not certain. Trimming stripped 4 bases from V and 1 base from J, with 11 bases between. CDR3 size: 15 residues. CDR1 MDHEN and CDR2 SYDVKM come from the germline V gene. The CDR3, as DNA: TGTGCCAGCAGTTCAGTAGAGCTCGCCAAAAACATTCAGTACTTC. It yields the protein CASSSVELAKNIQYF.

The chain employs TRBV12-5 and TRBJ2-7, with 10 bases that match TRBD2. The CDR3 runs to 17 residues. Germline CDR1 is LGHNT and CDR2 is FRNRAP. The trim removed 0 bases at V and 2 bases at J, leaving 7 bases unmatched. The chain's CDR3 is CASGLVIKREGPYEQYF. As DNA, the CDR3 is TGTGCTAGTGGTTTGGTTATTAAGCGGGAGGGCCCCTACGAGCAGTACTTC.

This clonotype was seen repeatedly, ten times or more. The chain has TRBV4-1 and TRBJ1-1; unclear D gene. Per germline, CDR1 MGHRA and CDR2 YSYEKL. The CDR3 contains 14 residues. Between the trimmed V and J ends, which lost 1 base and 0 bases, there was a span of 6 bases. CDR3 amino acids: CASSQVSVNTEAFF. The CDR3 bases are TGCGCCAGCAGCCAAGTATCTGTGAACACTGAAGCTTTCTTT.

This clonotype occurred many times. The CDR3 DNA is TGTGCCAGCAGTTACCGGACAGGGTACGCTGAAGCTTTCTTT. This codes for CASSYRTGYAEAFF. The chain combines TRBV6-5 with TRBJ1-1, with 8 nucleotides matching TRBD1. Germline CDR1 MNHEY, CDR2 SVGAGI. This CDR3 has 14 amino acids. Germline trimming cut 2 bases from V and 6 bases from J; bases unmatched to any gene: 5.